This T cell receptor beta chain originates from a study of tumor-infiltrating lymphocytes in primary liver carcinoma. Background on the study: Staged T1-T3 N0M0, the tumors had sizes that ranged from about 4.2 to 10 cm across. Study-wide points: Tumor top-250-clone fraction significantly exceeded that of blood (p = 0.039).

V lost 1 base, J lost 7 bases, and 20 bases lay in between. CDR1 is MGHRA and CDR2 is YSYEKL in the germline V gene. CDR3 length: 16 amino acids. Bulk tissue was left unsorted, and RNA and DNA were co-extracted from about 20-30 mg of it. Concerning this clonotype: Its antigen is currently unknown.

Production of TCR beta cDNA used roughly 500 ng total RNA together with a constant-region primer. Researchers made the TCR beta libraries by running three nested multiplex PCR rounds with slightly modified ARM-PCR. Each of the first two PCR rounds ran approximately 11 cycles with TRBV1-TRBV30 forward and C-beta reverse primers. TCRdb re-called the multiplex PCR reads with MiXCR, one entry per CDR3 protein. The table records approximately 100,000 distinct CDR3 sequences, 55% to 80% of them present only once. The chain links TRBV4-1 to TRBJ2-7, with D tentatively TRBD2 (5 bases). This TCR was recovered from a woman aged 55-75 years with primary liver carcinoma and hepatitis B virus infection. Sequences were obtained from liver tumor tissue from sampling region 2. The subset denotes: tumor region T2, inferior pole. CDR3 bases: TGCGCCAGCAGCCAAGTGGGGAGAGCGTCCTACAGTGAGCAGTACTTC. Translated: CASSQVGRASYSEQYF.